This passage covers 27 T cell receptor beta chains from one sample sequenced in a study of T-cell reconstitution after alpha-beta-depleted transplantation in children (TCRdb year 2016). Libraries were prepared through PCR. Instrument used: Illumina HiSeq 2500. TCR libraries were prepared with molecular barcoding, using unique molecular identifiers to normalize TCRbeta repertoire quantification. The public reads were reanalyzed by TCRdb: fastp trimming at Q25, MiXCR alignment, in-frame beta chains only. Identical CDR3 protein sequences are pooled into one entry, listed with their most common genes and DNA. The sample profile shows approximately 590,000 distinct CDR3 sequences; roughly a tenth of them were found once. The top ten clonotypes cover roughly 4% of the sample. The material sequenced was PBMCs from the stem cell graft donor, taken from the stem cell graft. The receptors derive from a human donor who donated a stem cell graft to a child with acute myeloid leukemia.

This clonotype was counted ten times or more. The V and J genes are TRBV7-2 and TRBJ2-5; 8 bases match TRBD1. The CDR3 extends over 15 amino acids. V was clipped by 5 bases and J by 5 bases; unmatched bases: 10. Germline CDR1 SGHTA, CDR2 FQGNSA. Here the CDR3 reads CASSRQGAGRETQYF. The CDR3 DNA is TGTGCCAGCAGCCGCCAGGGGGCTGGTCGGGAGACCCAGTACTTC.

This chain connects TRBV7-2 to TRBJ2-7; tentatively, D is TRBD2 (5 bases). Germline V lookup: CDR1 SGHTA, CDR2 FQGNSA. Trimming took 4 bases from V and 2 from J, leaving 18 bases between them. The CDR3 length is 16 residues. In DNA, the CDR3 is TGTGCCAGCAGCTCCCCAGAGGGCATGAACACCTACGAGCAGTACTTC. This sequence encodes CASSSPEGMNTYEQYF.

CDR3 in amino acids: CASSKGPGLRRYRTDTQYF. The CDR3 DNA reads TGTGCCAGCAGCAAAGGACCGGGTCTCAGGAGGTACCGCACAGATACGCAGTATTTT. This chain joins TRBV21-1 and TRBJ2-3; TRBD2, the D gene given by the table, was not confirmed from the DNA. TRBV21-1 is recorded as a pseudogene. The CDR3 has 19 residues.

The chain links TRBV12-3 or TRBV12-4 to TRBJ1-5; TRBD1 is a possible D gene (5 bases). Deletions cut 4 bases from V and 0 bases from J, with 7 bases between. CDR3 length: 14 residues. This CDR3 is CASSWDHSNQPQHF. For the CDR3, the DNA is TGTGCCAGCAGTTGGGACCATAGCAATCAGCCCCAGCATTTT.

CDR3 residues: CASAVTRGNNEQFF. CDR3 DNA sequence: TGTGCCAGCGCCGTGACTAGGGGAAACAATGAGCAGTTCTTC. The chain links TRBV11-1 to TRBJ2-1; possible D gene TRBD2, 6 bases. CDR1 and CDR2 from the germline V gene are SGHAT and FQDESV (reference sequence). V was clipped by 8 bases and J by 5 bases, with 16 bases between them. The CDR3 length is 14 residues. The full variable domain, rest sourced from reference TRBV11-1 and TRBJ2-1, is EAEVAQSPRYKITEKSQAVAFWCDPISGHATLYWYRQILGQGPELLVQFQDESVVDDSQLPKDRFSAERLKGVDSTLKIQPAELGDSAMYLCASAVTRGNNEQFFGPGTRLTVL.

This clonotype was found many times. The chain links TRBV5-6 to TRBJ2-1; 10 bases align to TRBD2. The junction had 16 bases not matched to a gene; V was cut back by 3 bases and J by 7 bases. Germline CDR1 and CDR2: SGHDT and YYEEEE. The CDR3 runs to 18 residues. The CDR3 loop is CASSSWWALAGVRNEQFF. For the CDR3, the DNA is TGTGCCAGCAGCTCGTGGTGGGCCCTAGCGGGAGTTAGGAATGAGCAGTTCTTC.

The table lists this clonotype with a few counts. The chain carries TRBV5-6 and TRBJ1-1; D remains unclear. CDR3 length: 15 residues. V shed 0 bases and J shed 6 bases, with 15 bases lying between them. Germline CDR1 and CDR2: SGHDT and YYEEEE. Here the CDR3 reads CASSLAPGVLAEAFF. In DNA, the CDR3 is TGTGCCAGCAGCTTGGCCCCGGGAGTATTGGCTGAAGCTTTCTTT. Using reference TRBV5-6 and TRBJ1-1 for the parts outside the CDR3, the full variable domain is DAGVTQSPTHLIKTRGQQVTLRCSPKSGHDTVSWYQQALGQGPQFIFQYYEEEERQRGNFPDRFSGHQFPNYSSELNVNALLLGDSALYLCASSLAPGVLAEAFFGQGTRLTVV.

This clonotype has only a few counts. The gene calls are TRBV30 and TRBJ1-6; D call uncertain. CDR1 is GTSNPN, CDR2 SVGIG, per germline (reference sequence). V was clipped by 2 bases and J by 6 bases, with 5 bases between them. The CDR3 totals 12 residues. CDR3 coding DNA: TGTGCCTGGAGTCCCACTAATTCACCCCTCCACTTT. As protein: CAWSPTNSPLHF.

This sequence joins TRBV11-2 and TRBJ2-2; 12 nucleotides match TRBD2. This CDR3 region has 19 residues. Germline loops: CDR1 SGHAT, CDR2 FQNNGV. The V and J ends lost 4 bases and 4 bases, in that order; junction bases with no gene match: 13. The CDR3 nucleotides read TGTGCCAGCAGCTACCTAATGACTAGCGGGAGAGTCAGCACCGGGGAGCTGTTTTTT. Its protein product is CASSYLMTSGRVSTGELFF.

V is TRBV7-8 and J is TRBJ1-2, with D maybe TRBD1 (5 bases). Trimming removed 5 bases from V and 4 bases from J, with 17 bases in between. The CDR3 is made up of 15 amino acids. From germline, CDR1 is SGHVS and CDR2 FQNEAQ. The CDR3 reads CASSTIGTGPYGYTF. The CDR3 DNA follows: TGTGCCAGCAGCACCATCGGAACGGGACCCTATGGCTACACCTTC.

The chain is built from TRBV5-1 and TRBJ2-1; tentative D call: TRBD2 (5 bases). Trimming shortened V by 1 base and J by 9 bases, and 11 bases separated the two germline ends. Germline V gene lookup returns CDR1 SGHRS and CDR2 YFSETQ. This CDR3 comprises 13 residues. The CDR3 region is CASSLSSLGEQFF. The CDR3 DNA is TGCGCCAGCAGCTTGTCTAGCCTCGGTGAGCAGTTCTTC.

This clonotype was recorded a few times. V gene TRBV7-9 combines with J gene TRBJ1-2, with D perhaps TRBD1 (5 bases). CDR3 size: 15 residues. V dropped 5 bases and J dropped 2 bases, with 15 bases sitting between them. Germline V gene sequence: CDR1 SEHNR, CDR2 FQNEAQ (reference sequence). The CDR3 loop is CASSPPVKGNYGYTF. CDR3 sequence (DNA): TGTGCCAGCAGCCCACCCGTTAAGGGGAACTATGGCTACACCTTC.

This clonotype was seen more than once but under ten times. The chain recombines TRBV6-2 or TRBV6-3 with TRBJ1-1; tentative D call: TRBD1 (6 bases). The V and J ends lost 6 bases and 7 bases respectively, with 12 bases between them. The V gene's germline CDR1 is MNHEY and CDR2 SVGEGT. The CDR3 length is 12 residues. DNA of the CDR3: TGTGCCAGCAGCCGTGGACAGATTGAAGCTTTCTTT. This sequence encodes CASSRGQIEAFF.

The rearrangement links TRBV28 to TRBJ1-4, with D tentatively TRBD1 (6 bases). The V and J ends lost 7 bases and 6 bases respectively, with 12 bases between them. This CDR3 spans 13 amino acids. Germline loops: CDR1 MDHEN, CDR2 SYDVKM. For the CDR3, the DNA is TGTGCCAGCATCGCCCAGGGGTATGAAAAACTGTTTTTT. Residues: CASIAQGYEKLFF.

The chain uses TRBV29-1 and TRBJ1-1, with D tentatively TRBD1 (6 bases). In germline, CDR1 is SQVTM, CDR2 ANQGSEA. The ends were cut back, 7 bases at V and 5 bases at J, with 20 bases in the middle. This CDR3 contains 14 residues. The CDR3 nucleotides read TGCAGCGCAACTGTGGGGGGCGGCGGGACTGAAGCTTTCTTT. It translates to CSATVGGGGTEAFF. Full variable domain (rest looked up from reference TRBV29-1 and TRBJ1-1): SAVISQKPSRDICQRGTSLTIQCQVDSQVTMMFWYRQQPGQSLTLIATANQGSEATYESGFVIDKFPISRPNLTFSTLTVSNMSPEDSSIYLCSATVGGGGTEAFFGQGTRLTVV.

This chain connects TRBV25-1 to TRBJ2-4, with 11 bases identical to TRBD1. The CDR3 runs to 16 residues. The germline V gene has CDR1 MGHDK and CDR2 SYGVNS. The junction had 14 bases not matched to a gene; V was cut back by 8 bases and J by 8 bases. In DNA form, the CDR3 reads TGTGCCAGCGGAAGCACAGGGACAGGGGGTTCGTACATTCAGTACTTC. Residues: CASGSTGTGGSYIQYF.

This clonotype was recorded many times. The chain has TRBV13 and TRBJ2-2, with TRBD2 as a possible D gene (6 bases). The V gene's germline CDR1 is PRHDT and CDR2 FYEKMQ (reference sequence). The V and J ends lost 6 bases and 4 bases respectively, with 12 bases between them. This CDR3 spans 14 amino acids. The DNA of the CDR3 is TGTGCCAGCAGGCAAGCGGGTCGCACCGGGGAGCTGTTTTTT. This codes for CASRQAGRTGELFF.

This clonotype was observed at least ten times. The chain combines TRBV5-1 with TRBJ2-5; D remains ambiguous. With 4 bases removed from V and 2 bases from J, the gap between germline ends came to 18 bases. Germline V gene sequence: CDR1 SGHRS, CDR2 YFSETQ. The CDR3 covers 16 residues. Here the CDR3 reads CASSPSPSQKQETQYF. The DNA for the CDR3 is TGCGCCAGCAGCCCATCCCCTTCTCAAAAACAAGAGACCCAGTACTTC.

The V gene is TRBV15, the J gene TRBJ1-1, with no clear D. The CDR3 sequence is 16 residues long. Trimming removed 0 bases at V and 0 bases at J, with 11 bases between. The germline CDR1 and CDR2 sequences are LNHNV and YYDKDF (reference sequence). This CDR3 reads CATSRDRARLNTEAFF. The CDR3, as DNA: TGTGCCACCAGCAGAGATCGGGCCAGGCTGAACACTGAAGCTTTCTTT.

The rearrangement links TRBV9 to TRBJ2-4; D is unresolved. This CDR3 region has 14 residues. Germline V gene lookup returns CDR1 SGDLS and CDR2 YYNGEE. Trimming left V 0 bases short and J 1 base short, with 5 bases between. CDR3: CASSVGDAKNIQYF. The DNA for the CDR3 is TGTGCCAGCAGCGTAGGCGATGCCAAAAACATTCAGTACTTC.

The chain employs TRBV6-1 and TRBJ1-5; unclear D gene. Trimming left V 8 bases short and J 1 base short, with 12 bases between. Germline V gives CDR1 MNHNS, CDR2 SASEGT. There are 14 residues in the CDR3. CDR3 DNA: TGTGCCAGCGACAAAGGTATGAGCAATCAGCCCCAGCATTTT. It specifies CASDKGMSNQPQHF.

In this sample, this clonotype turned up many times. V and J are TRBV7-2 and TRBJ2-5; no clear D. V was shortened by 6 bases and J by 1 base, with 12 bases between the two germline ends. CDR1 SGHTA and CDR2 FQGNSA come from the germline V gene. The CDR3 has 14 residues. The CDR3 coding sequence is TGTGCCAGCAGGTGGATTCAGCCCCAAGAGACCCAGTACTTC. This codes for CASRWIQPQETQYF.

This clonotype came up a few times. The V gene is TRBV5-6, the J gene TRBJ2-2, with D perhaps matching TRBD1 or TRBD2 (5 bases each). The germline V gene has CDR1 SGHDT and CDR2 YYEEEE. Trimming removed 2 bases from V and 7 bases from J, with 15 bases in between. This CDR3 spans 15 amino acids. CDR3 sequence: CASSFGTLQRGELFF. The CDR3 nucleotides are TGTGCCAGCAGCTTCGGGACGTTGCAGCGCGGGGAGCTGTTTTTT.

V gene TRBV5-1 combines with J gene TRBJ2-7, with 7 positions matching TRBD2. V lost 4 bases, J lost 5 bases, and 9 bases stayed unmatched. The CDR3 loop spans 14 amino acids. CDR1 SGHRS and CDR2 YFSETQ come from the germline V gene. Written as DNA, the CDR3 is TGCGCCAGCAGCCCCGAGGGGAGGGAGGACGAGCAGTACTTC. Translation gives CASSPEGREDEQYF.

This clonotype has more than one count but fewer than ten. This chain connects TRBV7-8 to TRBJ1-1; possible D gene TRBD1, 5 bases. Trimming shortened V by 3 bases and J by 8 bases, and 10 bases separated the two germline ends. Germline V gene lookup returns CDR1 SGHVS and CDR2 FQNEAQ. The length of the CDR3 is 12 residues. CDR3 amino acids: CASSFAGKEAFF. As DNA, the CDR3 is TGTGCCAGCAGCTTCGCAGGGAAAGAAGCTTTCTTT.

This clonotype showed up just a few times. The DNA for the CDR3 is TGTGCCAGCAGGGCGGCAGGGGGGAATCAGCCCCAGCATTTT. Translating it yields CASRAAGGNQPQHF. This chain connects TRBV12-3 or TRBV12-4 to TRBJ1-5, with 7 positions matching TRBD1. This CDR3 is built from 14 residues. V gave up 6 bases and J gave up 4 bases; unmatched junction bases: 6.

This clonotype was picked up a small number of times. The chain recombines TRBV7-2 with TRBJ1-1; tentative D call: TRBD1 (6 bases). The CDR3 totals 16 residues. V dropped 2 bases and J dropped 0 bases, with 13 bases sitting between them. From germline, CDR1 is SGHTA and CDR2 FQGNSA. The CDR3 coding sequence is TGTGCCAGCAGCTTAATTGGACAGCGTTTGAACACTGAAGCTTTCTTT. As protein: CASSLIGQRLNTEAFF.